This T cell receptor (beta chain) emerged from a study of OX40 agonist ivuxolimab in advanced cancers. Study details: The patients received agonistic anti-OX40 (CD134) antibody ivuxolimab. Dose-escalation patients' cancers were hepatocellular carcinoma, melanoma, renal cell or head and neck cancer. Findings and caveats of the study: Clones of CD4+ and CD8+ blood T cells grew by week 6 at doses of 0.1 to 3.0 mg/kg.

A word on this clone: Its antigen remains unidentified.

Assay: immunoSEQ multiplex PCR; the TCRdb copy retains only in-frame clones and omits some. The table shows approximately 80,000 clones, with roughly 87% occurring only once. Per the germline V gene, CDR1 is MNHEY and CDR2 is SVGAGI. Trimming removed 7 bases from V and 4 bases from J, with 13 bases in between. The CDR3 has 13 amino acids. The material was CD4+ or CD8+ T cells sorted from blood, obtained in a trial of the OX40 agonist ivuxolimab. The V call is TRBV6-5, the J call TRBJ1-1; D is perhaps TRBD1 (5 bases). This receptor was taken from an adult with an advanced solid tumor such as melanoma, head and neck, liver or kidney cancer. For the CDR3, the DNA is TGTGCCAGCATACCCCCCGGGGGCACTGAAGCTTTCTTT. This sequence encodes CASIPPGGTEAFF.